Sequencing of this TCR beta chain was carried out in a study of shared clonotypes between healthy human individuals. Study-level points and caveats: Tissues were not sampled, only blood, and their repertoires likely differ.

PCR replicates performed on unsorted PBMC used roughly 300 ng DNA, 28,000 or so T cell genomes. Sequenced by immunoSEQ multiplex PCR; TCRdb stores in-frame clones only, minus some. The table has 450,000 to 550,000 clones, 75% to 85% seen once. Germline CDR1 and CDR2: MNHEY and SMNVEV (reference sequence). This CDR3 has 14 amino acids. V shed 7 bases and J 10 bases; nucleotides not matched to a gene: 8. Study donors comprised healthy, HIV-negative adults devoid of recent acute infection or vaccination. Worth noting for this clone: The antigen is unknown.

This TCR derives from a woman aged 40-49 years in good health. Some clones in this sample may be carry-over from other donors' samples. The chain couples TRBV27 to TRBJ1-6, with 9 bases matching TRBD1. The sequencing input was PBMCs. CDR3 loop: CASKPGQGYSPLHF. In nucleotides, the CDR3 is TGTGCCAGCAAACCGGGACAGGGTTACTCACCCCTCCACTTT.